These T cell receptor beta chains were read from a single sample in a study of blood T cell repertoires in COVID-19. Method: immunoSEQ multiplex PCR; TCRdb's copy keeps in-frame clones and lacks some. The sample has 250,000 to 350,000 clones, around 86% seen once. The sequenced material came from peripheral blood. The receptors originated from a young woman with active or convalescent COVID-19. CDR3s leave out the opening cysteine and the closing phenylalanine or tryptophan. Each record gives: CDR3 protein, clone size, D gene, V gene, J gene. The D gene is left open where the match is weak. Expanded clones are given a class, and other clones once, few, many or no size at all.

CDR3aa: ASSTPGNTEAF; abundance: once; d_gene: .; v_gene: TRBV19; j_gene: TRBJ1-1
CDR3aa: ASSNAGTPTSFLSGNTIY; abundance: few; d_gene: .; v_gene: TRBV9; j_gene: TRBJ1-3
CDR3aa: ASSYSTHSPSATDTQY; abundance: .; d_gene: .; v_gene: TRBV6-2/TRBV6-3; j_gene: TRBJ2-3
CDR3aa: ASSELGTGVTEAF; abundance: .; d_gene: TRBD1; v_gene: TRBV2; j_gene: TRBJ1-1
CDR3aa: ASRRTERRTEAF; abundance: .; d_gene: .; v_gene: TRBV6-5; j_gene: TRBJ1-1
CDR3aa: ASSHEQGFGNQPQH; abundance: .; d_gene: TRBD1; v_gene: TRBV28; j_gene: TRBJ1-5
CDR3aa: ASSFRGRHEQY; abundance: .; d_gene: TRBD1; v_gene: TRBV27; j_gene: TRBJ2-7
CDR3aa: ASSQDMAGRNEKLF; abundance: .; d_gene: .; v_gene: TRBV4-3; j_gene: TRBJ1-4
CDR3aa: ASNTQPNEKLF; abundance: .; d_gene: .; v_gene: TRBV12-3/TRBV12-4; j_gene: TRBJ1-4
CDR3aa: ASSVTGGRGTEAF; abundance: .; d_gene: TRBD1; v_gene: TRBV2; j_gene: TRBJ1-1
CDR3aa: ASSHPSRQGDPGNQPQH; abundance: .; d_gene: TRBD1; v_gene: TRBV3-1/TRBV3-2; j_gene: TRBJ1-5
CDR3aa: ASSSNRVTYGYT; abundance: .; d_gene: .; v_gene: TRBV28; j_gene: TRBJ1-2
CDR3aa: AWSRDSLNTEAF; abundance: .; d_gene: TRBD1; v_gene: TRBV30; j_gene: TRBJ1-1
CDR3aa: ASSPGQTPSYEQY; abundance: few; d_gene: .; v_gene: TRBV6-2/TRBV6-3; j_gene: TRBJ2-7
CDR3aa: ASSLDRVGNTEAF; abundance: .; d_gene: .; v_gene: TRBV11-2; j_gene: TRBJ1-1
CDR3aa: AWSARGEEQY; abundance: .; d_gene: .; v_gene: TRBV30; j_gene: TRBJ2-7
CDR3aa: ATRVIAGNNEQF; abundance: .; d_gene: TRBD2; v_gene: TRBV6-6; j_gene: TRBJ2-1
CDR3aa: ASGRGGDTGELF; abundance: .; d_gene: TRBD2; v_gene: TRBV7-2; j_gene: TRBJ2-2
CDR3aa: ASSLGAQGAPGGYT; abundance: .; d_gene: TRBD1; v_gene: TRBV7-9; j_gene: TRBJ1-2
CDR3aa: ASSSMGGYGYT; abundance: .; d_gene: .; v_gene: TRBV5-1; j_gene: TRBJ1-2
CDR3aa: ATSRATGDYGYT; abundance: .; d_gene: .; v_gene: TRBV15; j_gene: TRBJ1-2
CDR3aa: ASSPYRGDGNTEAF; abundance: .; d_gene: .; v_gene: TRBV28; j_gene: TRBJ1-1
CDR3aa: ASSLGQTSTDTQY; abundance: .; d_gene: .; v_gene: TRBV7-9; j_gene: TRBJ2-3
CDR3aa: ASSWGQAARGYT; abundance: .; d_gene: TRBD1; v_gene: TRBV6-5; j_gene: TRBJ1-2
CDR3aa: ASSRDRVHEQY; abundance: .; d_gene: TRBD1; v_gene: TRBV7-9; j_gene: TRBJ2-7
CDR3aa: SVEVSGQFTEAF; abundance: .; d_gene: .; v_gene: TRBV29-1; j_gene: TRBJ1-1
CDR3aa: ASILPGTGETDGYT; abundance: .; d_gene: TRBD1; v_gene: TRBV7-9; j_gene: TRBJ1-2
CDR3aa: ASSSTGILNEQY; abundance: .; d_gene: .; v_gene: TRBV5-1; j_gene: TRBJ2-7
CDR3aa: ASSPRTGFGGYT; abundance: .; d_gene: TRBD1; v_gene: TRBV9; j_gene: TRBJ1-2
CDR3aa: ASSQVGSSYEQY; abundance: .; d_gene: .; v_gene: TRBV3-1/TRBV3-2; j_gene: TRBJ2-7
CDR3aa: ASSPASGGASEQF; abundance: .; d_gene: TRBD2; v_gene: TRBV7-3; j_gene: TRBJ2-1
CDR3aa: ASSQGGRQGSYNEQF; abundance: .; d_gene: .; v_gene: TRBV3-1/TRBV3-2; j_gene: TRBJ2-1
CDR3aa: SVEYGVNTGELF; abundance: .; d_gene: .; v_gene: TRBV29-1; j_gene: TRBJ2-2
CDR3aa: ASSALDLAPFRQPQH; abundance: .; d_gene: .; v_gene: TRBV18; j_gene: TRBJ1-5
CDR3aa: ASSISWDRVSLGYT; abundance: .; d_gene: TRBD1; v_gene: TRBV19; j_gene: TRBJ1-2
CDR3aa: ASSLNGGTEAF; abundance: .; d_gene: .; v_gene: TRBV7-3; j_gene: TRBJ1-1
CDR3aa: ASTQEGQHYSNQPQH; abundance: once; d_gene: .; v_gene: TRBV2; j_gene: TRBJ1-5
CDR3aa: ASNLRGNAKNTEAF; abundance: once; d_gene: TRBD1; v_gene: TRBV19; j_gene: TRBJ1-1
CDR3aa: ASSPGTGDNNEQF; abundance: .; d_gene: TRBD1; v_gene: TRBV7-2; j_gene: TRBJ2-1
CDR3aa: SARGSGAQH; abundance: .; d_gene: .; v_gene: TRBV20-1; j_gene: TRBJ1-5
CDR3aa: ASSLNRGKIGTQY; abundance: .; d_gene: .; v_gene: TRBV7-9; j_gene: TRBJ2-5
CDR3aa: AWSRDSGATDTQY; abundance: .; d_gene: TRBD1; v_gene: TRBV30; j_gene: TRBJ2-3